These T cell receptor beta chains were read from a single sample in a study of blood T cell repertoires in COVID-19. The protocol was immunoSEQ multiplex PCR, while the TCRdb copy is restricted to in-frame clones and leaves out a portion. The table records about 160,000 clones, approximately 84% of them present only once. Sequenced material: peripheral blood. These receptors were obtained from an elderly woman with acute or convalescent COVID-19. Each CDR3 is given with its conserved first and last residue. D genes are given only for firm matches. Expanded clones get a size class; other rows say once, few or many, or leave the size out.

CDR3	DNA	V	D	J	size
CASSIGGVSGNTIYF	TGTGCCAGTAGTATCGGCGGCGTCTCTGGAAACACCATATATTTT	TRBV19	NA	TRBJ1-3	NA
CASSRDILSSYEQYF	TGTGCCAGCAGCCGGGACATCCTTTCCTCCTACGAGCAGTACTTC	TRBV11-2	NA	TRBJ2-7	NA
CSVPQGHSDGSDTQYF	TGCAGCGTCCCCCAGGGTCATTCAGATGGGTCAGATACGCAGTATTTT	TRBV29-1	NA	TRBJ2-3	NA
CASSIGASNTEAFF	TGTGCCAGTAGTATCGGAGCATCCAACACTGAAGCTTTCTTT	TRBV19	NA	TRBJ1-1	once
CASSQDANREDEQYF	TGCGCCAGCAGCCAAGACGCTAATCGAGAAGACGAGCAGTACTTC	TRBV4-1	NA	TRBJ2-7	NA
CASTETSGIQETQYF	TGTGCCAGCACCGAAACTAGCGGAATCCAAGAGACCCAGTACTTC	TRBV6-5	TRBD2	TRBJ2-5	NA
CASSVASGNYNEQFF	TGTGCCAGCAGCGTAGCTAGCGGGAACTACAATGAGCAGTTCTTC	TRBV9	TRBD2	TRBJ2-1	NA
CASSLEGRGLEQYF	TGTGCCAGCAGCTTAGAGGGCAGGGGGCTCGAGCAGTACTTC	TRBV7-9	TRBD1	TRBJ2-7	NA
CASSDKFGGFTDTQYF	TGTGCCAGCAGTGATAAATTCGGCGGCTTCACAGATACGCAGTATTTT	TRBV6-1	NA	TRBJ2-3	NA
CATSPGAWGGYTF	TGTGCCACCAGCCCAGGGGCCTGGGGTGGCTACACCTTC	TRBV24-1	NA	TRBJ1-2	NA
CASSPHTDYSGNTIYF	TGTGCCAGCTCACCTCATACAGATTACTCTGGAAACACCATATATTTT	TRBV18	NA	TRBJ1-3	few
CAISESGTSGSSYNEQFF	TGTGCCATCAGTGAGTCTGGGACTAGCGGGAGCTCCTACAATGAGCAGTTCTTC	TRBV10-3	TRBD2	TRBJ2-1	NA
CASSNHRGPGQPQHF	TGTGCCAGCAGTAACCACAGGGGACCGGGACAGCCCCAGCATTTT	TRBV6-5	TRBD1	TRBJ1-5	NA
CSVPVGQGNTEAFF	TGCAGCGTTCCGGTGGGACAGGGGAACACTGAAGCTTTCTTT	TRBV29-1	TRBD1	TRBJ1-1	NA
CASSEWEGPVYGYTF	TGTGCCAGCAGTGAATGGGAGGGGCCGGTTTATGGCTACACCTTC	TRBV25-1	NA	TRBJ1-2	NA
CASRASGTYEQYF	TGTGCCAGCAGGGCTAGCGGGACCTACGAGCAGTACTTC	TRBV7-2	TRBD2	TRBJ2-7	NA
CASSSLDSYNEQFF	TGCGCCAGCAGCTCCCTGGACAGTTACAATGAGCAGTTCTTC	TRBV5-1	NA	TRBJ2-1	NA
CASSQDRLAWDSPLHF	TGCGCCAGCAGCCAAGATCGACTTGCTTGGGATTCACCCCTCCACTTT	TRBV4-3	NA	TRBJ1-6	NA
CASRRINYEQYF	TGTGCCAGCCGGCGGATTAACTACGAGCAGTACTTC	TRBV2	NA	TRBJ2-7	NA
CASSPLDSNQPQHF	TGTGCCAGCTCACCACTAGATAGCAATCAGCCCCAGCATTTT	TRBV18	NA	TRBJ1-5	NA
CASGLSGTYNSPLHF	TGTGCTAGTGGTTTATCGGGAACCTATAATTCACCCCTCCACTTT	TRBV12-5	NA	TRBJ1-6	NA
CASSEREEFYEQYF	TGTGCCAGCAGTGAGCGGGAGGAATTCTACGAGCAGTACTTC	TRBV6-1	TRBD2	TRBJ2-7	NA
CASSQDLEFTDTQYF	TGTGCCAGCAGCCAAGATCTAGAATTCACAGATACGCAGTATTTT	TRBV14	NA	TRBJ2-3	few
CASSKPDRGLDQPQHF	TGTGCCAGCAGCAAACCGGACAGGGGCTTGGATCAGCCCCAGCATTTT	TRBV21-1	NA	TRBJ1-5	NA
CASSSGQGYSPLHF	TGTGCCAGCAGTTCGGGACAGGGTTATTCACCCCTCCACTTT	TRBV27	TRBD1	TRBJ1-6	NA
CASTQAHVENSPLHF	TGTGCCAGCACCCAAGCGCACGTGGAAAATTCACCCCTCCACTTT	TRBV6-5	NA	TRBJ1-6	many
CASSRYTGAENYGYTF	TGTGCCAGCAGCCGGTACACAGGGGCAGAGAACTATGGCTACACCTTC	TRBV3-1/TRBV3-2	TRBD1	TRBJ1-2	NA
CASSQDSTGAGNTIYF	TGCGCCAGCAGCCAAGATTCCACAGGGGCTGGAAACACCATATATTTT	TRBV4-3	TRBD1	TRBJ1-3	NA
CASSQDPGLAGNIQYF	TGTGCCAGCAGCCAAGATCCGGGACTAGCGGGAAACATTCAGTACTTC	TRBV3-1/TRBV3-2	TRBD2	TRBJ2-4	NA
CASSYPGTGRLETEAFF	TGTGCCAGCAGTTATCCCGGGACAGGGCGTCTGGAGACTGAAGCTTTCTTT	TRBV6-2/TRBV6-3	TRBD1	TRBJ1-1	NA
CASSRVSVNTEAFF	TGTGCCAGCAGCCGGGTAAGCGTGAACACTGAAGCTTTCTTT	TRBV3-1/TRBV3-2	NA	TRBJ1-1	few
CASSYSNTGEIYGYTF	TGTGCCAGCAGTTACTCAAATACGGGAGAAATCTATGGCTACACCTTC	TRBV6-5	NA	TRBJ1-2	NA
CASSFDRSYEQYF	TGTGCCAGCAGCTTTGACAGGTCCTACGAGCAGTACTTC	TRBV5-6	NA	TRBJ2-7	NA
CAWSRDRADIQYF	TGTGCCTGGAGTAGGGACAGGGCGGACATTCAGTACTTC	TRBV30	TRBD1	TRBJ2-4	NA
CASSRGLAGEGEQFF	TGTGCCAGCAGTCGGGGACTAGCGGGAGAGGGTGAGCAGTTCTTC	TRBV27	TRBD2	TRBJ2-1	NA
CASSLVRGANEQFF	TGTGCCAGCAGCTTAGTTCGTGGGGCGAATGAGCAGTTCTTC	TRBV7-2	NA	TRBJ2-1	NA
CASRTGQVEGYTF	TGCGCCAGCAGAACCGGACAGGTGGAAGGCTACACCTTC	TRBV5-1	TRBD1	TRBJ1-2	NA
CASIGGITAEQYF	TGTGCCAGCATAGGGGGAATCACGGCCGAGCAGTACTTC	TRBV2	NA	TRBJ2-7	NA
CASSSRGPWAYEQYF	TGTGCCAGCAGCAGCAGGGGGCCGTGGGCCTACGAGCAGTACTTC	TRBV13	TRBD1	TRBJ2-7	NA
CASSRTGQETQYF	TGCGCCAGCAGCAGAACAGGTCAAGAGACCCAGTACTTC	TRBV5-1	NA	TRBJ2-5	NA
CAWSEQVNTEAFF	TGTGCCTGGAGCGAACAGGTGAACACTGAAGCTTTCTTT	TRBV30	NA	TRBJ1-1	NA
CASSFPGTNGYTF	TGTGCCAGCAGCTTCCCCGGGACAAACGGCTACACCTTC	TRBV7-8	NA	TRBJ1-2	NA
CASSVTGGRDGELFF	TGTGCCAGCAGTGTAACGGGAGGTCGTGACGGGGAGCTGTTTTTT	TRBV2	TRBD2	TRBJ2-2	few
CASSLPGGEGYYEQYF	TGTGCCAGCAGTTTACCCGGGGGAGAGGGGTACTACGAGCAGTACTTC	TRBV28	NA	TRBJ2-7	NA
CASSPGQTSYNEQFF	TGCGCCAGCAGCCCGGGACAGACCTCCTACAATGAGCAGTTCTTC	TRBV5-1	TRBD1	TRBJ2-1	NA